What follows are 13 T cell receptor beta chains derived from one specimen sequenced in a study of Ad26.COV2.S vaccination and SARS-CoV-2 variants. Treatment given: some 19 received Ad26.COV2.S at low or high dose, single or two shots; about 5 received placebo; per-sample allocation not given. Sampling was performed 63 days after the first vaccine or placebo injection. Assay: immunoSEQ multiplex PCR; the TCRdb copy retains only in-frame clones and omits some. The repertoire holds about half a million clones, with 89% as singletons. This specimen consisted of peripheral blood, obtained in a trial of Ad26.COV2.S vaccine versus placebo. Source of these receptors: a person between 18 and 60 years old who received the Ad26.COV2.S COVID-19 vaccine or a placebo.

The chain links TRBV14 to TRBJ2-1, with 7 bases identical to TRBD2. V lost 4 bases to trimming and J lost 2 bases; unmatched junction nucleotides: 5. The CDR3 is made up of 15 amino acids. From germline, CDR1 is SGHDN and CDR2 FVKESK. The CDR3 region is CASSLAGTTYNEQFF. The DNA of the CDR3 is TGTGCCAGCAGCCTGGCCGGGACTACCTACAATGAGCAGTTCTTC.

The V gene is TRBV5-6, the J gene TRBJ2-3; D is possibly TRBD1 or TRBD2 (5 bases each). Looked up from germline, CDR1 is SGHDT and CDR2 is YYEEEE. This CDR3 comprises 14 residues. V dropped 4 bases and J dropped 6 bases, with 15 bases sitting between them. The CDR3 reads CASSKGRWGDTQYF. DNA for the CDR3: TGTGCCAGCAGCAAGGGACGTTGGGGGGATACGCAGTATTTT.

The rearrangement joins TRBV14 to TRBJ2-1; D gene unclear. This CDR3 is 16 amino acids long. V was cut by 0 bases and J by 2 bases, with 11 bases left in between. Germline CDR1 reads SGHDN; CDR2 reads FVKESK. Here the CDR3 DNA reads TGTGCCAGCAGCCAAGAGGGCAGGCCCCCCTACAATGAGCAGTTCTTC. The encoded protein is CASSQEGRPPYNEQFF.

The rearrangement joins TRBV18 to TRBJ2-7; 11 bases match TRBD1. Germline loops: CDR1 KGHSH, CDR2 LQKENI. The J segment lost 4 bases and the V segment lost 4 bases, leaving 6 bases of the junction unmatched. The CDR3 loop spans 15 amino acids. The CDR3 sequence is CASSLRTGGAYEQYF. The CDR3 coding sequence is TGTGCCAGCTCACTACGGACAGGGGGCGCATACGAGCAGTACTTC.

This chain uses TRBV5-8 with TRBJ1-6, with 8 nucleotides matching TRBD1. In germline, CDR1 is SGHTS, CDR2 YDEGEE. V dropped 0 bases and J dropped 12; count of bases not matched to a gene: 11. The CDR3 length is 16 residues. CDR3 in amino acids: CASSLEAGQGSLPLHF. The DNA of the CDR3 is TGTGCCAGCAGCTTGGAGGCAGGACAGGGATCGCTACCCCTCCACTTT.

This clone was seen once. The chain has TRBV5-1 and TRBJ2-1; no clear D. The CDR3 covers 11 residues. Germline lookup yields CDR1 SGHRS and CDR2 YFSETQ. V dropped 2 bases and J dropped 7 bases, with 4 bases sitting between them. CDR3 coding DNA: TGCGCCAGCAGCTTTAGTAATGAGCAGTTCTTC. It codes for CASSFSNEQFF.

This clone occurred a few times. The gene calls are TRBV7-9 and TRBJ1-2; D gene uncertain. This CDR3 comprises 13 residues. Trimming took 0 bases from V and 3 from J, leaving 5 bases between them. The germline V gene has CDR1 SEHNR and CDR2 FQNEAQ (reference sequence). Here the CDR3 reads CASSLAGDYGYTF. DNA of the CDR3: TGTGCCAGCAGCTTAGCGGGTGACTATGGCTACACCTTC.

The chain uses TRBV27 and TRBJ2-5; TRBD2 matches 7 bases. V lost 1 base and J lost 2; bases outside the gene matches: 1. Germline CDR1 and CDR2: MNHEY and SMNVEV (reference sequence). CDR3 length: 14 residues. DNA for the CDR3: TGTGCCAGCAGTTTATGGGGAGGGCAAGAGACCCAGTACTTC. This encodes CASSLWGGQETQYF.

The V gene is TRBV12-2, the J gene TRBJ1-2. TRBV12-2 is classified as a pseudogene. This CDR3 has 13 amino acids. CDR3 amino acids: CASRRRVRYGYTF. The CDR3 region has the DNA TGTGCAAGTCGCCGAAGGGTCCGGTATGGCTACACCTTC.

J is TRBJ1-4 and V is TRBV6-5; D may be TRBD1 (5 bases). V was clipped by 4 bases and J by 4 bases, with 16 bases between them. CDR1 is MNHEY, CDR2 SVGAGI, per germline. This CDR3 is built from 16 residues. The CDR3 loop reads CASSSYTRGGNEKLFF. The CDR3 bases are TGTGCCAGCAGTTCCTATACAAGGGGCGGTAATGAAAAACTGTTTTTT.

The V and J genes are TRBV28 and TRBJ2-7; 12 nucleotides match TRBD2. Looked up from germline, CDR1 is MDHEN and CDR2 is SYDVKM. This CDR3 is 16 amino acids long. With 6 bases clipped from V and 3 bases from J, the junction kept 9 bases outside the gene matches. The DNA of the CDR3 is TGTGCCAGCAGCCGCAACCTAGCGGGAGGGCTCTACGAGCAGTACTTC. This gives the protein CASSRNLAGGLYEQYF.

The chain recombines TRBV5-1 with TRBJ2-7; D not certain. The CDR3 has 15 residues. From germline, CDR1 is SGHRS and CDR2 YFSETQ. Trimming took off 2 bases at V and 3 bases at J, with 15 bases between the two ends. DNA for the CDR3: TGCGCCAGCAGCTTTTTCGGATCGTCAAACTACGAGCAGTACTTC. Protein sequence: CASSFFGSSNYEQYF.

The rearrangement uses TRBV30 and TRBJ1-5, with TRBD1 matching over 10 bases. CDR3 length equals 16 residues. Germline V gene lookup returns CDR1 GTSNPN and CDR2 SVGIG (reference sequence). Losses at the gene ends were 1 base for V and 0 bases for J; bases not matched to a gene: 3. In nucleotides, the CDR3 is TGTGCCTGGAGTGACGGGACAGGGGTTAGCAATCAGCCCCAGCATTTT. This encodes CAWSDGTGVSNQPQHF.